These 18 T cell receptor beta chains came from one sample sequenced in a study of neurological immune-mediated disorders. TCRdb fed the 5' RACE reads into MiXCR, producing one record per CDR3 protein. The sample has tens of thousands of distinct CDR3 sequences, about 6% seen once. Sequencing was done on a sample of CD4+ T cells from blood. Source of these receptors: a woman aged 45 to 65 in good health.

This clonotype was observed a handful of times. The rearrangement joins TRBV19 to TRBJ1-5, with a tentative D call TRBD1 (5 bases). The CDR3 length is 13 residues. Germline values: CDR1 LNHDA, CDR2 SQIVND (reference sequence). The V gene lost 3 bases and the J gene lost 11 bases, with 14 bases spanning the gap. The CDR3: CASSMGREGAQHF. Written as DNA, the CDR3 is TGTGCCAGTAGTATGGGCAGGGAGGGCGCCCAGCATTTT.

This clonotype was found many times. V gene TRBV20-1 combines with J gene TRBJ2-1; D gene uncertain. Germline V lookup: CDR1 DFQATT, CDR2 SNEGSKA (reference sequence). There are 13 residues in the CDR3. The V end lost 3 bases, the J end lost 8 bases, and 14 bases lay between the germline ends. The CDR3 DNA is TGCAGTGCTAGCGGTGGTGTTGGGGATGAGCAGTTCTTC. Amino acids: CSASGGVGDEQFF.

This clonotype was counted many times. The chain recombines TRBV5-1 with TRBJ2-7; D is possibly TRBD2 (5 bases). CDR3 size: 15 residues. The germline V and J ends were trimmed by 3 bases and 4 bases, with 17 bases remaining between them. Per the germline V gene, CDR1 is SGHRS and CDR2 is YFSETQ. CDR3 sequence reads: CASSSSQVRGYEQYF. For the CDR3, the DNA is TGCGCCAGCAGCTCCTCTCAAGTACGGGGTTACGAGCAGTACTTC.

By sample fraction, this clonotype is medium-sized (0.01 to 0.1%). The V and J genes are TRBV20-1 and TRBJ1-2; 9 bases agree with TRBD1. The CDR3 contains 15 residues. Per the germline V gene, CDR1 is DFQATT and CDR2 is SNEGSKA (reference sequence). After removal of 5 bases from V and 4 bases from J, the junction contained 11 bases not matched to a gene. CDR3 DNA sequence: TGCAGTGCTGCCGTCCCGGGACAGGGCCCCTATGGCTACACCTTC. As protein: CSAAVPGQGPYGYTF.

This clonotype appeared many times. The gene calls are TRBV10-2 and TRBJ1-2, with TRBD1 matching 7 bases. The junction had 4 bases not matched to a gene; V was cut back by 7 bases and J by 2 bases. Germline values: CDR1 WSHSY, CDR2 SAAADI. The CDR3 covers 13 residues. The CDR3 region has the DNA TGCGCCAGCAAACTGACAGGGAACTATGGCTACACCTTC. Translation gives CASKLTGNYGYTF.

In DNA, the CDR3 is TGTGCCAGCAGTCTCCAACAGGAGGGGACTGAAGCTTTCTTT. It encodes CASSLQQEGTEAFF. This chain uses TRBV12-3 or TRBV12-4 with TRBJ1-1, with D tentatively TRBD1 (5 bases). Trimming took off 5 bases at V and 5 bases at J, with 15 bases between the two ends. The CDR3 has 14 amino acids.

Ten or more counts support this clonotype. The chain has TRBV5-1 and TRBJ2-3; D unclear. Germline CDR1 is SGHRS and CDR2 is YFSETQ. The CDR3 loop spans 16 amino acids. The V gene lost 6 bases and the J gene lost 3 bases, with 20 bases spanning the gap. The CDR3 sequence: CASTESPRATTDTQYF. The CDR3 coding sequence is TGCGCCAGCACCGAGAGCCCACGAGCGACAACAGATACGCAGTATTTT. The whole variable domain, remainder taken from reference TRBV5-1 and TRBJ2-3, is KAGVTQTPRYLIKTRGQQVTLSCSPISGHRSVSWYQQTPGQGLQFLFEYFSETQRNKGNFPGRFSGRQFSNSRSEMNVSTLELGDSALYLCASTESPRATTDTQYFGPGTRLTVL.

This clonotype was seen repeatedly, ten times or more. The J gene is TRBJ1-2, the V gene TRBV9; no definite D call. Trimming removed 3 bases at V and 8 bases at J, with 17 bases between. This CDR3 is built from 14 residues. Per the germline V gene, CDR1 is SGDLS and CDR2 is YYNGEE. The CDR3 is CASSGSHIFGGYTF. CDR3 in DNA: TGTGCCAGCAGCGGATCACATATATTTGGAGGCTACACCTTC.

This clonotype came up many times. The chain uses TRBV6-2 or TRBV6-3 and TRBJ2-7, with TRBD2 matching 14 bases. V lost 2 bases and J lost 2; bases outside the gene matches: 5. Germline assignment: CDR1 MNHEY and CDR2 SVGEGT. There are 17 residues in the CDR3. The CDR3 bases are TGTGCCAGCAGTTACGATGGGGGACTAGCGGGAGCCTACGAGCAGTACTTC. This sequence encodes CASSYDGGLAGAYEQYF.

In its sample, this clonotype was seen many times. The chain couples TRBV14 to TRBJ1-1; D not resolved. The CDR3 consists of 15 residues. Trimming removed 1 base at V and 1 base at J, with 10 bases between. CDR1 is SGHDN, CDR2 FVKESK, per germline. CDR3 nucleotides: TGTGCCAGCAGCCAAGTCAGAATAAGGAACACTGAAGCTTTCTTT. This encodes CASSQVRIRNTEAFF.

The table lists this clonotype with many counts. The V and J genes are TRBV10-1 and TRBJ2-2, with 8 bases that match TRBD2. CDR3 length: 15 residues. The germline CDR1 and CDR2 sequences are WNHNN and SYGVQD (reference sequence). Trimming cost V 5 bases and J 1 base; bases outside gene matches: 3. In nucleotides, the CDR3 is TGCGCCAGCAGTCCGGGAGGGATGAACACCGGGGAGCTGTTTTTT. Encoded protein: CASSPGGMNTGELFF.

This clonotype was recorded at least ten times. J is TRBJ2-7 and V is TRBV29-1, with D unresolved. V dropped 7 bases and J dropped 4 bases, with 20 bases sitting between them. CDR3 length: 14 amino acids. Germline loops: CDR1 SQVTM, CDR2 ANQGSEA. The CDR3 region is CSAQTSLSPYEQYF. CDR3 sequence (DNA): TGCAGCGCCCAAACAAGCCTTTCCCCTTACGAGCAGTACTTC.

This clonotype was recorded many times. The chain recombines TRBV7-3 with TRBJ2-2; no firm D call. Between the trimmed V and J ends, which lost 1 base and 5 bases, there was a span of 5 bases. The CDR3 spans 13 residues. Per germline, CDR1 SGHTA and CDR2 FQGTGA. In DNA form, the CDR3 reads TGTGCCAGCAGCTTAAGTTTTACCGGGGAGCTGTTTTTT. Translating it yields CASSLSFTGELFF.

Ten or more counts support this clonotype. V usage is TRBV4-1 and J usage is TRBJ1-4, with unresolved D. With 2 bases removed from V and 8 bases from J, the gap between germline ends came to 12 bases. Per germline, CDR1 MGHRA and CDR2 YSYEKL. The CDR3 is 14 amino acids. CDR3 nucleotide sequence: TGCGCCAGCAGCCAAAGTTTGATAGGGGAAAAACTGTTTTTT. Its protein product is CASSQSLIGEKLFF.

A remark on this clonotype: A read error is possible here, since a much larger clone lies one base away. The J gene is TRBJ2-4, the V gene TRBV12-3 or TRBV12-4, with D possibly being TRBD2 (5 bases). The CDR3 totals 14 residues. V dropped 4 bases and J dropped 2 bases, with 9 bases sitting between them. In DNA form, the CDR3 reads TGTGCCAGCAGTTCGTCCGGGACCAAAAACATTCAGTACTTC. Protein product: CASSSSGTKNIQYF.

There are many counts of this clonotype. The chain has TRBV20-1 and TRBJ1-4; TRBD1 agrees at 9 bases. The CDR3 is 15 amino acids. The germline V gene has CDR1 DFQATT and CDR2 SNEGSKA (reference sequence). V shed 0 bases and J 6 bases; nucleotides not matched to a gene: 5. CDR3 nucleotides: TGCAGTGCTAGAGATTCCGGGACAGGGCATGAAAAACTGTTTTTT. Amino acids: CSARDSGTGHEKLFF.

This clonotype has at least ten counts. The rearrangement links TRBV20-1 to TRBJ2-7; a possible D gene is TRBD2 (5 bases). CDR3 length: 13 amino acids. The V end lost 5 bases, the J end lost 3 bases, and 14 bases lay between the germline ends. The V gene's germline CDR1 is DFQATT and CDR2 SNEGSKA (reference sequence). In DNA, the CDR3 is TGCAGTGCTCGAACTACCGACTACTACGAGCAGTACTTC. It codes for CSARTTDYYEQYF.

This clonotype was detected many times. In nucleotides, the CDR3 is TGTGCCAGCGGGGCAGACTATGGCTACACCTTC. Translated: CASGADYGYTF. This chain connects TRBV7-9 to TRBJ1-2; a weak D match, TRBD1 (5 bases). Germline lookup yields CDR1 SEHNR and CDR2 FQNEAQ (reference sequence). V lost 8 bases to trimming and J lost 3 bases, with 7 bases between them. The CDR3 is made up of 11 amino acids.